The 23 T cell receptor beta chains presented below share a single source sample, sequenced in a study of blood T cell repertoires in COVID-19. Assay: immunoSEQ multiplex PCR; the TCRdb copy retains only in-frame clones and omits some. The sample has 540,000 or so clones, roughly nine tenths seen once. The material sequenced was peripheral blood. The receptors shown here come from a woman in her fifties or sixties with COVID-19, enrolled during active disease.

J is TRBJ2-7 and V is TRBV11-2; D unclear. The CDR3 has 16 residues. Germline values: CDR1 SGHAT, CDR2 FQNNGV. Trimming pared 4 bases from V and 0 bases from J, leaving 16 bases between. This CDR3 is CASSSLTSALSYEQYF. The CDR3 DNA reads TGTGCCAGCAGCTCCCTTACGAGCGCCCTCTCCTACGAGCAGTACTTC.

The gene calls are TRBV7-8 and TRBJ2-1; tentative D call: TRBD2 (6 bases). CDR1 and CDR2 (germline): SGHVS, FQNEAQ. The germline V and J ends were trimmed by 1 base and 5 bases, with 18 bases remaining between them. The CDR3 is 17 residues long. CDR3 bases: TGTGCCAGCAGCTTAGTCGGAGGGTGGCAGGTTAACAATGAGCAGTTCTTC. Translating gives CASSLVGGWQVNNEQFF. Supplemented by reference TRBV7-8 and TRBJ2-1, the full variable domain reads GAGVSQSPRYKVAKRGQDVALRCDPISGHVSLFWYQQALGQGPEFLTYFQNEAQLDKSGLPSDRFFAERPEGSVSTLKIQRTQQEDSAVYLCASSLVGGWQVNNEQFFGPGTRLTVL.

The chain employs TRBV9 and TRBJ2-1, with D possibly matching TRBD2 (7 bases). V was pared by 6 bases and J by 8 bases, with 18 bases between. CDR3 size: 14 residues. The germline V gene encodes CDR1 SGDLS and CDR2 YYNGEE. The CDR3 reads CASTRGALEDEQFF. The CDR3 bases are TGTGCCAGCACCCGGGGGGCCCTGGAGGATGAGCAGTTCTTC.

The chain links TRBV19 to TRBJ1-2; 8 nucleotides match TRBD1. This CDR3 region has 13 residues. Germline CDR1 LNHDA, CDR2 SQIVND (reference sequence). Germline trimming cut 6 bases from V and 7 bases from J; bases unmatched to any gene: 7. The CDR3 DNA reads TGTGCCAGTAGCCCGGACAGGGAGGGTGGCTACACCTTC. This encodes CASSPDREGGYTF.

The chain employs TRBV6-5 and TRBJ1-1; D is unresolved. Germline V gene data show CDR1 as MNHEY and CDR2 as SVGAGI. Trimming took off 10 bases at V and 5 bases at J, with 11 bases between the two ends. The CDR3 contains 11 residues. The DNA of the CDR3 is TGTGCCACTGGCCGGGTGACTGAAGCTTTCTTT. It codes for CATGRVTEAFF.

The V and J genes are TRBV5-1 and TRBJ2-1; D call uncertain. The germline V gene has CDR1 SGHRS and CDR2 YFSETQ. Trimming shortened V by 4 bases and J by 6 bases, and 5 bases separated the two germline ends. This CDR3 region has 11 residues. The CDR3 sequence is CASSPSNEQFF. The CDR3 coding sequence is TGCGCCAGCAGCCCCTCCAATGAGCAGTTCTTC.

The CDR3 sequence: CASSLASLGGVSYNEQFF. DNA of the CDR3: TGTGCCAGCAGCTTAGCATCCCTGGGGGGGGTTTCCTACAATGAGCAGTTCTTC. This chain connects TRBV7-8 to TRBJ2-1, with 7 bases aligning to TRBD2. The CDR3 totals 18 residues. CDR1 is SGHVS and CDR2 is FQNEAQ in the germline V gene. Losses at the gene ends were 0 bases for V and 1 base for J; bases not matched to a gene: 9.

V usage is TRBV4-1 and J usage is TRBJ2-1; 9 positions match TRBD2. V shed 0 bases and J 8 bases; nucleotides not matched to a gene: 11. Looked up from germline, CDR1 is MGHRA and CDR2 is YSYEKL. The CDR3 spans 17 residues. As DNA, the CDR3 is TGCGCCAGCAGCCAAGATTGGGGGCGGGGGGGCCGAGATGAGCAGTTCTTC. Translating gives CASSQDWGRGGRDEQFF.

The rearrangement joins TRBV27 to TRBJ2-7, with 9 bases lining up with TRBD2. Unmatched junction bases numbered 9, after V lost 8 bases and J lost 4 bases. The CDR3 runs to 14 residues. The germline CDR1 and CDR2 sequences are MNHEY and SMNVEV (reference sequence). CDR3 bases: TGTGCCAGCCGCGGTAGCGGGGGTTTGTACGAGCAGTACTTC. This encodes CASRGSGGLYEQYF.

The V call is TRBV19, the J call TRBJ1-4; D gene ambiguous. CDR3 length: 13 residues. Germline-derived CDR1 and CDR2 are LNHDA and SQIVND (reference sequence). V was clipped by 5 bases and J by 6 bases, with 10 bases between them. The CDR3 sequence: CASSFSRDEKLFF. DNA of the CDR3: TGTGCCAGTAGTTTTTCACGAGATGAAAAACTGTTTTTT.

This clone was picked up one time. The V gene is TRBV4-1, the J gene TRBJ1-2; D might be TRBD1 (6 bases). Germline V gene sequence: CDR1 MGHRA, CDR2 YSYEKL. This CDR3 has 16 residues. Trimming cost V 1 base and J 7 bases, with 19 bases left between them. The CDR3 nucleotides read TGCGCCAGCAGCCAAGTTGGTGGCAGGGGTGAAGGTGGCTACACCTTC. The encoded protein is CASSQVGGRGEGGYTF.

The sample holds one count of this clone. The chain recombines TRBV6-1 with TRBJ2-1; the match to TRBD2 covers 7 bases. The CDR3 contains 14 residues. Unmatched junction bases numbered 0, after V lost 1 base and J lost 3 bases. CDR1 is MNHNS, CDR2 SASEGT, per germline. The CDR3 DNA reads TGTGCCAGCAGTGAAGGGGGGGGCTACAATGAGCAGTTCTTC. This gives the protein CASSEGGGYNEQFF.

This clone was found a few times. The genes are TRBV10-3 and TRBJ1-1, with D unclear. The V gene lost 7 bases and the J gene lost 5 bases, with 17 bases spanning the gap. This CDR3 is 14 amino acids long. Germline V gene data show CDR1 as ENHRY and CDR2 as SYGVKD. CDR3 DNA sequence: TGTGCCATCAACCAGAGGGAGGGCGGAACTGAAGCTTTCTTT. Amino acid sequence: CAINQREGGTEAFF.

This clone was seen only a few times. The V call is TRBV25-1, the J call TRBJ1-2; the D gene is possibly TRBD1 (6 bases). The CDR3 covers 13 residues. Trimming shortened V by 7 bases and J by 5 bases, and 14 bases separated the two germline ends. Germline values: CDR1 MGHDK, CDR2 SYGVNS. The CDR3 nucleotides are TGTGCCAGCACCGCACAGGGTTTTTATGGCTACACCTTC. Encoded protein: CASTAQGFYGYTF.

The chain combines TRBV19 with TRBJ1-2; 8 bases are a match to TRBD1. Germline V gene data show CDR1 as LNHDA and CDR2 as SQIVND (reference sequence). The V gene end was trimmed by 6 bases and the J gene end by 3 bases; junction bases not matched to a gene: 6. This CDR3 contains 14 residues. The CDR3 spells CASSPRGRDYGYTF. The CDR3 DNA reads TGTGCCAGTAGCCCCAGGGGGCGCGACTATGGCTACACCTTC.

This chain connects TRBV9 to TRBJ1-5; D may be TRBD1 (6 bases). This CDR3 has 14 residues. The V end lost 3 bases, the J end lost 1 base, and 8 bases lay between the germline ends. The germline CDR1 and CDR2 sequences are SGDLS and YYNGEE. The CDR3 here is CASSEGQSNQPQHF. CDR3 bases: TGTGCCAGCAGCGAAGGACAGAGCAATCAGCCCCAGCATTTT. The entire variable domain, with the rest obtained from reference TRBV9 and TRBJ1-5, is as follows: DSGVTQTPKHLITATGQRVTLRCSPRSGDLSVYWYQQSLDQGLQFLIQYYNGEERAKGNILERFSAQQFPDLHSELNLSSLELGDSALYFCASSEGQSNQPQHFGDGTRLSIL.

This CDR3 is CASSWTGVMNTEAFF. In nucleotides, the CDR3 is TGCGCCAGCAGCTGGACAGGGGTTATGAACACTGAAGCTTTCTTT. This chain uses TRBV5-1 with TRBJ1-1, with TRBD1 matching 9 bases. Germline V CDR1 and CDR2: SGHRS, YFSETQ. The CDR3 length is 15 residues. J lost 0 bases, V lost 3 bases, and 3 bases had no gene match.

V usage is TRBV5-1 and J usage is TRBJ2-1, with 12 bases fitting TRBD2. The CDR3 loop spans 15 amino acids. CDR1 and CDR2 (germline): SGHRS, YFSETQ. J was trimmed by 4 bases and V by 3 bases; bases with no gene match: 2. The CDR3 DNA reads TGCGCCAGCAGCTACGGGACTAGCGGGTACAATGAGCAGTTCTTC. The encoded protein is CASSYGTSGYNEQFF.

This rearrangement joins TRBV6-5 to TRBJ1-1; perhaps TRBD1 as D (5 bases). This CDR3 contains 15 residues. The V and J ends lost 2 bases and 5 bases respectively, with 15 bases between them. The germline gives CDR1 MNHEY, CDR2 SVGAGI. CDR3 DNA: TGTGCCAGCAGTTACCCGGGCCAGGGAAAAACTGAAGCTTTCTTT. It encodes CASSYPGQGKTEAFF.

This clone was detected once. The chain carries TRBV9 and TRBJ2-7, with 7 bases fitting TRBD1. The germline CDR1 and CDR2 sequences are SGDLS and YYNGEE. The trim removed 0 bases at V and 6 bases at J, leaving 9 bases unmatched. This CDR3 contains 15 residues. The CDR3 spells CASSVVQGTLGEQYF. As DNA, the CDR3 is TGTGCCAGCAGCGTAGTACAGGGGACCCTCGGCGAGCAGTACTTC.

The chain's CDR3 is CASSLGGDQPQHF. Here the CDR3 DNA reads TGTGCCAGCAGCTTGGGGGGAGATCAGCCCCAGCATTTT. The chain carries TRBV5-4 and TRBJ1-5; D remains ambiguous. This CDR3 is built from 13 residues. V shed 0 bases and J shed 5 bases, with 6 bases lying between them. Looked up from germline, CDR1 is SGHNT and CDR2 is YYREEE (reference sequence).

The rearrangement uses TRBV4-2 and TRBJ1-1; D ambiguous. The ends were cut back, 0 bases at V and 1 base at J, with 9 bases in the middle. The germline gives CDR1 LGHNA, CDR2 YNFKEQ. The CDR3 has 15 amino acids. In nucleotides, the CDR3 is TGTGCCAGCAGCCAAGATCCAGGTGAGAACACTGAAGCTTTCTTT. Translating gives CASSQDPGENTEAFF.

V usage is TRBV11-3 and J usage is TRBJ2-3; tentative D call: TRBD1 (6 bases). The germline V and J ends were trimmed by 5 bases and 4 bases, with 13 bases remaining between them. Germline lookup yields CDR1 SGHNT and CDR2 YENEEA. The CDR3 contains 14 residues. The CDR3: CASSRWTEADTQYF. The CDR3 DNA follows: TGTGCCAGCAGCCGCTGGACAGAAGCAGATACGCAGTATTTT. The variable domain in full, completed from reference TRBV11-3 and TRBJ2-3, reads EAGVVQSPRYKIIEKKQPVAFWCNPISGHNTLYWYLQNLGQGPELLIRYENEEAVDDSQLPKDRFSAERLKGVDSTLKIQPAELGDSAVYLCASSRWTEADTQYFGPGTRLTVL.